This T cell receptor (beta chain) was identified in a study of STAT5B mutations in CD4+ large granular lymphocyte leukemia. Notes on the study in general: Compared with healthy controls (2/35), patient top clones favored TRBV06 (8/27).

Method: immunoSEQ multiplex PCR; TCRdb's copy keeps in-frame clones and lacks some. The table lists under 35,000 clones, around 90% of them singletons. There are 10 residues in the CDR3. V lost 8 bases and J lost 9, with 11 bases in between. Germline CDR1 is DFQATT and CDR2 is SNEGSKA (reference sequence). Concerning this clone: Antigen specificity is unknown.

Buffy coats from healthy blood donors served as controls. Sequenced sample: CD4+ T cells from blood buffy coats. The source is a human donor in good health. The chain is built from TRBV20-1 and TRBJ2-1, with D unclear. The CDR3 loop is CSLGHAEQFF. The CDR3 nucleotides are TGCAGTCTAGGTCATGCTGAGCAGTTCTTC.